These 22 T cell receptor beta chains were sequenced from one sample in a study of cytomegalovirus exposure and HLA in healthy donors (dated by TCRdb to about 2017). Preparation of the library involved the immunoSEQ multiplex PCR assay. The multiplex PCR relied on a mix of 60 forward primers for TCR Vbeta segments and 13 reverse primers for TCR Jbeta segments. The immuneACCESS repertoire file appears here via TCRdb, limited to in-frame rearrangements. These files lack a portion of the clones; in checked studies, under half of the deficit traces to unresolved V genes, and the cause of the others is not known. The sample has 82,000 or so clones on record, roughly a tenth of them singletons. The ten top clones hold around 25% of the sample. The specimen was PBMCs. The receptors here all came from a man between 60 and 75 years old in good health and CMV-seropositive.

V and J are TRBV11-2 and TRBJ2-2, with 7 bases identical to TRBD1. J lost 4 bases, V lost 2 bases, and 4 bases had no gene match. Germline CDR1 is SGHAT and CDR2 is FQNNGV. The CDR3 runs to 15 residues. The CDR3, as DNA: TGTGCCAGCAGCTTACTTGGGACAGCCACCGGGGAGCTGTTTTTT. Translated, it gives CASSLLGTATGELFF. Full variable domain (missing parts from reference TRBV11-2 and TRBJ2-2): EAGVAQSPRYKIIEKRQSVAFWCNPISGHATLYWYQQILGQGPKLLIQFQNNGVVDDSQLPKDRFSAERLKGVDSTLKIQPAKLEDSAVYLCASSLLGTATGELFFGEGSRLTVL.

This clone was picked up a small number of times. This sequence joins TRBV19 and TRBJ1-4, with D perhaps TRBD1 (5 bases). Trimming left V 4 bases short and J 7 bases short, with 13 bases between. The CDR3 consists of 14 residues. Germline loops: CDR1 LNHDA, CDR2 SQIVND (reference sequence). The CDR3 DNA is TGTGCCAGTAGTACAGGGCCTACGGGTGAAAAACTGTTTTTT. Residues: CASSTGPTGEKLFF.

The chain is built from TRBV9 and TRBJ2-1, with 7 positions matching TRBD2. The CDR3 has 13 amino acids. V shed 0 bases and J 10 bases; nucleotides not matched to a gene: 4. The V gene's germline CDR1 is SGDLS and CDR2 YYNGEE. Here the CDR3 DNA reads TGTGCCAGCAGCGTAGGGCCTAGCGGAGAGCAGTTCTTC. It specifies CASSVGPSGEQFF. The whole variable domain, filled in from reference TRBV9 and TRBJ2-1, reads DSGVTQTPKHLITATGQRVTLRCSPRSGDLSVYWYQQSLDQGLQFLIQYYNGEERAKGNILERFSAQQFPDLHSELNLSSLELGDSALYFCASSVGPSGEQFFGPGTRLTVL.

The J gene is TRBJ2-1, the V gene TRBV7-6; 10 bases are shared with TRBD1. V shed 5 bases and J 4 bases; nucleotides not matched to a gene: 2. Germline loops: CDR1 SGHVS, CDR2 FNYEAQ. The CDR3 covers 14 residues. The CDR3 here is CASSRTGGYNEQFF. The CDR3, as DNA: TGTGCCAGCAGCCGGACAGGGGGATACAATGAGCAGTTCTTC. The full variable domain, in which reference TRBV7-6 and TRBJ2-1 provide the parts outside the CDR3, is GAGVSQSPRYKVTKRGQDVALRCDPISGHVSLYWYRQALGQGPEFLTYFNYEAQQDKSGLPNDRFSAERPEGSISTLTIQRTEQRDSAMYRCASSRTGGYNEQFFGPGTRLTVL.

The chain has TRBV5-1 and TRBJ2-1, with 12 bases identical to TRBD2. Germline CDR1 is SGHRS and CDR2 is YFSETQ. The CDR3 runs 17 residues. The V and J ends lost 1 base and 9 bases, in that order; junction bases with no gene match: 11. The CDR3 is CASSLILAGGSGGEQFF. As DNA, the CDR3 is TGCGCCAGCAGCTTGATACTAGCGGGAGGAAGTGGTGGTGAGCAGTTCTTC.

This clone occurred a few times. The chain links TRBV28 to TRBJ1-1; no clear D gene. V shed 4 bases and J shed 0 bases, with 9 bases lying between them. Germline CDR1 and CDR2: MDHEN and SYDVKM. CDR3 length: 14 amino acids. The CDR3, as DNA: TGTGCCAGCAGTTCTGCTCCGGTGAACACTGAAGCTTTCTTT. Translation: CASSSAPVNTEAFF.

The chain links TRBV18 to TRBJ2-7; TRBD2 is a possible D gene (6 bases). Per germline, CDR1 KGHSH and CDR2 LQKENI. CDR3 length: 15 amino acids. Trimming took off 3 bases at V and 3 bases at J, with 15 bases between the two ends. The DNA for the CDR3 is TGTGCCAGCTCACCGGGTCTTTGGGGAGGCTACGAGCAGTACTTC. Its protein is CASSPGLWGGYEQYF.

On this clone: At the DNA level, this CDR3 is encoded by other sequences in the same sample as well. The chain joins TRBV2 to TRBJ2-7; maybe TRBD1 (6 bases). The CDR3 totals 16 residues. The germline V gene has CDR1 SNHLY and CDR2 FYNNEI. This CDR3 reads CASSEAEGTQRYEQYV. The CDR3 bases are TGTGCCAGCAGTGAAGCGGAAGGGACACAACGCTACGAGCAGTACGTT.

This clone was seen a few times. The chain links TRBV30 to TRBJ1-1; D perhaps matches TRBD1 (6 bases). Germline V gives CDR1 GTSNPN, CDR2 SVGIG (reference sequence). Between the trimmed V and J ends, which lost 4 bases and 4 bases, there was a span of 22 bases. This CDR3 is 16 amino acids long. DNA for the CDR3: TGTGCCTGGACTCACAGAGGGAGCCCAGGGGCCACTGAAGCTTTCTTT. Residues: CAWTHRGSPGATEAFF.

This clone was seen only a few times. The chain is built from TRBV27 and TRBJ1-5; tentative D call: TRBD1 (5 bases). V shed 5 bases and J shed 3 bases, with 11 bases lying between them. Per the germline V gene, CDR1 is MNHEY and CDR2 is SMNVEV (reference sequence). The CDR3 spans 14 residues. CDR3 sequence reads: CASSATGVNQPQHF. DNA of the CDR3: TGTGCCAGCAGTGCCACAGGAGTCAATCAGCCCCAGCATTTT.

The rearrangement uses TRBV30 and TRBJ2-7; 8 positions match TRBD1. Trimming cost V 8 bases and J 6 bases; bases outside gene matches: 9. CDR3 length: 12 amino acids. In germline, CDR1 is GTSNPN, CDR2 SVGIG (reference sequence). The CDR3 loop reads CALDGRGREQYF. As DNA, the CDR3 is TGTGCCCTGGATGGCAGGGGGCGCGAGCAGTACTTC.

This clone occurred a few times. The rearrangement links TRBV7-3 to TRBJ2-3; D possibly corresponds to TRBD2 (5 bases). The CDR3 contains 15 residues. Germline V lookup: CDR1 SGHTA, CDR2 FQGTGA. Trimming took off 3 bases at V and 1 base at J, with 11 bases between the two ends. The CDR3 spells CASSFFGRGTDTQYF. The CDR3 DNA reads TGTGCCAGCAGCTTTTTCGGGCGGGGCACAGATACGCAGTATTTT.

This clone has more than one count but fewer than ten. The gene calls are TRBV5-6 and TRBJ1-5, with 9 positions matching TRBD1. Germline assignment: CDR1 SGHDT and CDR2 YYEEEE. Trimming took 3 bases from V and 4 from J; bases not matched to a gene: 5. The CDR3 has 15 amino acids. The CDR3 nucleotides are TGTGCCAGCAGCTACCGGGACAGGGTGAATCAGCCCCAGCATTTT. It specifies CASSYRDRVNQPQHF.

V gene TRBV7-9 combines with J gene TRBJ2-7, with D perhaps TRBD1 (6 bases). Germline V gene data show CDR1 as SEHNR and CDR2 as FQNEAQ (reference sequence). The CDR3 length is 16 residues. Between the trimmed V and J ends, which lost 6 bases and 4 bases, there was a span of 22 bases. CDR3 DNA sequence: TGTGCCAGCAGTGAAGCGGAAGGGACACAACGATACGAGCAGTACGTC. Protein: CASSEAEGTQRYEQYV.

CDR3 sequence: CASSTRVGTEAFF. Written as DNA, the CDR3 is TGTGCCAGTAGTACCAGGGTGGGCACTGAAGCTTTCTTT. The rearrangement uses TRBV19 and TRBJ1-1, with D perhaps TRBD1 (5 bases). The V gene's germline CDR1 is LNHDA and CDR2 SQIVND (reference sequence). CDR3 length equals 13 residues. The germline V and J ends were trimmed by 4 bases and 4 bases, with 10 bases remaining between them. Looking up the rest from reference TRBV19 and TRBJ1-1 gives the full variable domain: DGGITQSPKYLFRKEGQNVTLSCEQNLNHDAMYWYRQDPGQGLRLIYYSQIVNDFQKGDIAEGYSVSREKKESFPLTVTSAQKNPTAFYLCASSTRVGTEAFFGQGTRLTVV.

The V and J genes are TRBV7-8 and TRBJ1-5; D remains unclear. This CDR3 contains 13 residues. Trimming cost V 1 base and J 4 bases, with 5 bases left between them. Germline assignment: CDR1 SGHVS and CDR2 FQNEAQ. CDR3 protein: CASSLDRNQPQHF. DNA for the CDR3: TGTGCCAGCAGCTTAGACCGGAATCAGCCCCAGCATTTT.

This clone was found a few times. V usage is TRBV29-1 and J usage is TRBJ1-3, with D possibly being TRBD1 (5 bases). This CDR3 has 13 residues. V shed 6 bases and J shed 0 bases, with 9 bases lying between them. Germline-derived CDR1 and CDR2 are SQVTM and ANQGSEA. CDR3 sequence: CSVRQSSGNTIYF. The CDR3 DNA reads TGCAGCGTCCGACAGAGCTCTGGAAACACCATATATTTT.

This clone was picked up a small number of times. The sample carries other DNA sequences with the same CDR3. This chain joins TRBV29-1 and TRBJ2-5, with 8 bases aligning to TRBD1. Unmatched junction bases numbered 2, after V lost 3 bases and J lost 5 bases. The CDR3 extends over 12 amino acids. Germline values: CDR1 SQVTM, CDR2 ANQGSEA. The CDR3 nucleotides are TGCAGCGTTGACAGGGGGCTGGAGACCCAGTACTTC. Protein product: CSVDRGLETQYF. Full variable domain (outside the CDR3, taken from reference TRBV29-1 and TRBJ2-5): SAVISQKPSRDICQRGTSLTIQCQVDSQVTMMFWYRQQPGQSLTLIATANQGSEATYESGFVIDKFPISRPNLTFSTLTVSNMSPEDSSIYLCSVDRGLETQYFGPGTRLLVL.

This clone was observed a few times. Written as DNA, the CDR3 is TGCGCCAGCAGCTTAGCGGGTACGGCCGGGGAGCTGTTTTTT. It codes for CASSLAGTAGELFF. The gene calls are TRBV5-1 and TRBJ2-2; possibly TRBD2 for D (6 bases). The germline V gene has CDR1 SGHRS and CDR2 YFSETQ. This CDR3 spans 14 amino acids. Between the trimmed V and J ends, which lost 2 bases and 6 bases, there was a span of 11 bases.

This clone was seen a handful of times. This chain links TRBV5-8 with TRBJ1-4, with D unresolved. V was trimmed by 0 bases and J by 8 bases, leaving 14 bases between them. Germline V lookup: CDR1 SGHTS, CDR2 YDEGEE. The CDR3 extends over 15 amino acids. CDR3 sequence reads: CASSLGKGPGEKLFF. The CDR3 DNA reads TGTGCCAGCAGCTTGGGTAAAGGACCGGGGGAAAAACTGTTTTTT.

V usage is TRBV6-5 and J usage is TRBJ1-2, with D possibly being TRBD1 (5 bases). CDR3 length: 13 amino acids. Germline V gives CDR1 MNHEY, CDR2 SVGAGI. V dropped 0 bases and J dropped 7 bases, with 9 bases sitting between them. CDR3 loop: CASSYSGGGGYTF. The DNA for the CDR3 is TGTGCCAGCAGTTACTCCGGGGGAGGTGGCTACACCTTC.

This clone appeared a few times. The rearrangement joins TRBV5-1 to TRBJ2-7, with 7 bases matching TRBD2. This CDR3 comprises 16 residues. V was pared by 0 bases and J by 5 bases, with 11 bases of the junction left unmatched. CDR1 and CDR2 from the germline V gene are SGHRS and YFSETQ. CDR3 protein: CASSLERAGDSHEQYF. CDR3 sequence (DNA): TGCGCCAGCAGCTTGGAGCGCGCGGGAGATTCCCACGAGCAGTACTTC.